These T cell receptor beta chains were read from a single sample in a study of cytomegalovirus exposure and HLA in healthy donors. Assay: immunoSEQ multiplex PCR; the TCRdb copy retains only in-frame clones and omits some. The sample lists 110,000 or so clones; about 15% were seen once. Sequenced input: PBMCs. Receptor source: a female donor in good health and CMV-seronegative. CDR3s include the opening cysteine and the closing phenylalanine or tryptophan. The order of the fields is D gene, J gene, clone size, CDR3 length, V gene, CDR3 protein, CDR3 DNA. The D gene is left open where the match is weak. Clone size, where shown, is once, few, many, or a class for clones that have expanded.

>TRBD2|TRBJ2-3|few|18|TRBV10-3
CAISGIGETGGAPDTQYF
TGTGCCATCAGCGGGATCGGGGAAACCGGGGGGGCGCCAGATACGCAGTATTTT
>.|TRBJ1-4|.|17|TRBV29-1
CSVLGGREDSTNEKLFF
TGCAGCGTTCTGGGCGGACGGGAAGATTCAACTAATGAAAAACTGTTTTTT
>.|TRBJ1-4|.|15|TRBV28
CASSFPRPTNEKLFF
TGTGCCAGCAGTTTTCCGCGCCCAACTAATGAAAAACTGTTTTTT
>TRBD2|TRBJ2-5|.|13|TRBV10-2
CASRGLAQETQYF
TGCGCCAGCAGAGGACTAGCCCAAGAGACCCAGTACTTC
>TRBD1|TRBJ2-7|.|16|TRBV6-1
CASSEDRGSSHYEQYF
TGTGCCAGCAGTGAAGACAGGGGTTCCTCCCACTACGAGCAGTACTTC
>.|TRBJ2-3|.|12|TRBV7-2
CASSPRGGTQYF
TGTGCCAGCAGTCCCAGAGGTGGTACGCAGTATTTT
>.|TRBJ1-1|few|13|TRBV6-4
CASSVGEDTEAFF
TGTGCCAGCAGTGTTGGAGAGGACACTGAAGCTTTCTTT
>TRBD2|TRBJ2-1|few|15|TRBV4-3
CASSQVGGSFDEQFF
TGCGCCAGCAGCCAAGTGGGAGGGAGTTTCGATGAGCAGTTCTTC
>.|TRBJ2-7|few|13|TRBV5-8
CASSHGRGSEQYF
TGTGCCAGCAGCCACGGGCGGGGAAGCGAGCAGTACTTC
>TRBD1|TRBJ1-5|few|16|TRBV6-6
CASRPADRGNNQPQHF
TGTGCCAGCAGACCCGCGGACAGGGGGAATAATCAGCCCCAGCATTTT
>.|TRBJ1-3|.|16|TRBV15
CATSRDIGDSGNTIYF
TGTGCCACCAGCAGAGATATAGGGGACTCTGGAAACACCATATATTTT
>TRBD2|TRBJ2-2|.|14|TRBV27
CASSLSGLAGELFF
TGTGCCAGCAGTTTATCCGGACTAGCCGGGGAGCTGTTTTTT
>.|TRBJ1-1|few|14|TRBV6-5
CASRVLDPGTEAFF
TGTGCCAGCAGGGTATTGGACCCAGGGACTGAAGCTTTCTTT
>.|TRBJ2-1|few|15|TRBV6-5
CASSFPGDSNNEQFF
TGTGCCAGCAGCTTTCCGGGGGACTCTAACAATGAGCAGTTCTTC
>.|TRBJ2-3|.|15|TRBV6-1
CASIRSTASTDTQYF
TGTGCCAGCATCAGAAGCACAGCTAGCACAGATACGCAGTATTTT
>TRBD1|TRBJ1-1|few|14|TRBV4-1
CASIRDRGNTEAFF
TGCGCCAGCATCCGGGACAGGGGGAACACTGAAGCTTTCTTT
>TRBD2|TRBJ2-3|.|17|TRBV4-3
CASSQDRGVLGTDTQYF
TGCGCCAGCAGCCAAGATCGGGGGGTGCTTGGCACAGATACGCAGTATTTT
>.|TRBJ2-5|few|15|TRBV5-6
CASSPLGGGQETQYF
TGTGCCAGCAGCCCCCTAGGGGGGGGACAAGAGACCCAGTACTTC
>.|TRBJ2-1|few|14|TRBV28
CASSITRMGNEQFF
TGTGCCAGCAGTATCACTAGAATGGGCAATGAGCAGTTCTTC
>TRBD1|TRBJ2-7|few|15|TRBV4-1
CASSQAYRGRGEQYF
TGCGCCAGCAGCCAAGCATACAGGGGGCGCGGCGAGCAGTACTTC
>TRBD2|TRBJ2-1|.|18|TRBV5-8
CVSSLWTSGLSSYNEQFF
TGTGTCAGCAGCTTGTGGACTAGCGGGTTGAGCTCCTACAATGAGCAGTTCTTC
>.|TRBJ2-3|.|15|TRBV29-1
CSVGRDTSSTDTQYF
TGCAGCGTTGGAAGGGACACTTCTAGCACAGATACGCAGTATTTT
>TRBD2|TRBJ2-1|.|17|TRBV5-1
CASSFRTSGSSYNEQFF
TGCGCCAGCAGCTTTCGTACTAGCGGTAGCTCCTACAATGAGCAGTTCTTC
>TRBD1|TRBJ1-3|.|14|TRBV28
CASSLVDRGNTIYF
TGTGCCAGCAGTTTAGTGGACAGGGGAAACACCATATATTTT
>.|TRBJ1-2|few|17|TRBV28
CASSLLPYSPSNYGYTF
TGTGCCAGCAGTTTATTACCTTACAGCCCGTCTAACTATGGCTACACCTTC
>TRBD2|TRBJ2-1|.|15|TRBV6-1
CASRSSGGHYNEQFF
TGTGCCAGCAGGTCTAGCGGGGGGCACTACAATGAGCAGTTCTTC
>.|TRBJ2-1|few|13|TRBV7-2
CASSTGRASHQFF
TGTGCCAGCAGCACAGGGCGGGCTAGCCATCAGTTCTTC